This T cell receptor beta chain was obtained from a study of blood T cell repertoires in COVID-19. Background on the study: There were acute and convalescent COVID-19 samples, and they came from the United States, Italy and Spain. T cells, B-cell-depleted T cells, or PBMCs provided the cDNA or gDNA that served as material.

Trimming cost V 0 bases and J 4 bases; bases outside gene matches: 1. This CDR3 has 16 residues. In germline, CDR1 is SGHNT, CDR2 YYREEE (reference sequence). Recovery meant two consecutive negative NP/OP PCR tests, professional clearance, or resolved symptoms. How the authors handled the data: Quantification of nucleated cells was approximated via reference gene primer amplification. Profiling relied on immunoSEQ multiplex PCR, and the TCRdb table lists in-frame clones only, not all of them. V and J calls and clone size are copied from that table; D and trimming were computed from the DNA. Of just over 300,000 clones in the sample, approximately 85% were seen once.

The receptor comes from a man under 40 who had recovered from COVID-19. The V gene is TRBV5-4, the J gene TRBJ2-3, with 14 nucleotides matching TRBD2. Sequencing input: PBMCs or T cells enriched from blood (not recorded which). Here the CDR3 reads CASSLGLAGGSDTQYF. In nucleotides, the CDR3 is TGTGCCAGCAGCTTGGGACTAGCGGGGGGGTCAGATACGCAGTATTTT.